The rows below give T cell receptor beta chains drawn from one sample of a study of blood T cell repertoires in COVID-19. Produced via immunoSEQ multiplex PCR; TCRdb's table is partial and in-frame only. The data contain 210,000 or so clones, about four fifths of them seen just once; the ten biggest clones take up 7.5% to 9%. Source material: peripheral blood. These receptors originate from an elderly woman with COVID-19, enrolled during active disease. The CDR3 runs from the conserved cysteine through the conserved F or W. D genes are given only for firm matches. The size entry is marked missing in some rows and otherwise reads once, few, many or a size class.

TRBD1	16	NA	TRBV5-1	TRBJ2-7	CASSLAGQGVTYEQYF	TGCGCCAGCAGCTTAGCGGGACAGGGGGTGACCTACGAGCAGTACTTC
NA	13	NA	TRBV18	TRBJ1-3	CASSSTEGNTIYF	TGTGCCAGCTCAAGTACAGAAGGAAACACCATATATTTT
NA	11	NA	TRBV12-3/TRBV12-4	TRBJ1-5	CASLSPEPQHF	TGTGCCAGTCTCTCCCCAGAGCCCCAGCATTTT
NA	13	NA	TRBV27	TRBJ1-6	CASSLFPDSPLHF	TGTGCCAGCAGTTTATTCCCCGATTCACCCCTCCACTTT
NA	14	NA	TRBV5-1	TRBJ2-5	CASSLVPGVETQYF	TGCGCCAGCAGCTTGGTCCCCGGGGTGGAGACCCAGTACTTC
NA	14	NA	TRBV5-6	TRBJ1-5	CASSFLGSNQPQHF	TGTGCCAGCAGCTTCCTCGGGAGCAATCAGCCCCAGCATTTT
TRBD2	12	once	TRBV12-3/TRBV12-4	TRBJ2-3	CASSALADTQYF	TGTGCCAGCAGTGCACTAGCGGATACGCAGTATTTT
NA	16	NA	TRBV28	TRBJ1-1	CASSSPQGGLYTEAFF	TGTGCCAGCAGTTCTCCCCAGGGAGGTTTGTACACTGAAGCTTTCTTT
TRBD1	14	NA	TRBV18	TRBJ1-5	CASSPKTDREPQHF	TGTGCCAGCTCACCAAAAACTGACAGGGAGCCCCAGCATTTT
NA	14	once	TRBV18	TRBJ1-5	CASSPTDSNQPQHF	TGTGCCAGCTCGCCGACAGATAGCAATCAGCCCCAGCATTTT
TRBD2	16	NA	TRBV6-5	TRBJ2-7	CASSSPGAGGTYEQYF	TGTGCCAGCAGTTCCCCCGGGGCGGGAGGGACCTACGAGCAGTACTTC
NA	12	once	TRBV12-3/TRBV12-4	TRBJ1-1	CASNPGGEEAFF	TGTGCCAGCAACCCTGGGGGCGAAGAAGCTTTCTTT
NA	14	NA	TRBV27	TRBJ2-2	CASSYDYETGELFF	TGTGCCAGCAGTTATGATTATGAGACCGGGGAGCTGTTTTTT
TRBD1	14	NA	TRBV28	TRBJ2-5	CASSSRGRGETQYF	TGTGCCAGCAGTTCCAGGGGGCGCGGGGAGACCCAGTACTTC